This passage covers 20 T cell receptor beta chains from one sample sequenced in a study of blood T cell repertoires in COVID-19. The protocol was immunoSEQ multiplex PCR, while the TCRdb copy is restricted to in-frame clones and leaves out a portion. The table records about 200,000 clones, roughly 77% of them present only once. The sequenced sample consisted of PBMCs or T cells enriched from blood (not recorded which). The receptors come from a woman between 45 and 65 years old with acute COVID-19.

The chain links TRBV13 to TRBJ1-1; TRBD1 agrees at 8 bases. Per germline, CDR1 PRHDT and CDR2 FYEKMQ (reference sequence). The CDR3 runs to 14 residues. Trimming took 5 bases from V and 5 from J; bases not matched to a gene: 7. The CDR3 here is CASSPGTGRTEAFF. In nucleotides, the CDR3 is TGTGCCAGCAGCCCAGGGACAGGACGGACTGAAGCTTTCTTT.

This chain connects TRBV28 to TRBJ2-5; TRBD2 matches at 11 bases. Trimming at V came to 5 bases and at J to 3 bases, leaving 11 bases not matched to a gene. This CDR3 has 17 amino acids. Germline assignment: CDR1 MDHEN and CDR2 SYDVKM. CDR3 residues: CASSLPGPGLAEETQYF. For the CDR3, the DNA is TGTGCCAGCAGTCTCCCCGGCCCGGGACTAGCGGAAGAGACCCAGTACTTC.

This clone was detected once. The chain carries TRBV2 and TRBJ1-6; possibly TRBD1 for D (5 bases). There are 16 residues in the CDR3. The germline CDR1 and CDR2 sequences are SNHLY and FYNNEI. Trimming removed 4 bases from V and 7 bases from J, with 17 bases in between. CDR3 sequence reads: CASSGVGLSKNSPLHF. CDR3 DNA sequence: TGTGCCAGCAGTGGGGTGGGGCTTAGTAAAAATTCACCCCTCCACTTT.

This chain links TRBV28 with TRBJ2-2, with TRBD1 identical over 7 bases. Germline V gives CDR1 MDHEN, CDR2 SYDVKM. J lost 3 bases, V lost 5 bases, and 6 bases had no gene match. This CDR3 comprises 15 residues. For the CDR3, the DNA is TGTGCCAGCAGTGAACGGGACAGACACACCGGGGAGCTGTTTTTT. It encodes CASSERDRHTGELFF.

As regards this clone: The junction and the germline gene differ at one end; a read error may be behind it. This chain links TRBV7-3 with TRBJ1-3; maybe TRBD1 (5 bases). Germline V gene sequence: CDR1 SGHTA, CDR2 FQGTGA. The CDR3 runs to 15 residues. The CDR3 protein is CASSLTRQSGNTIYF. The CDR3 region has the DNA TGTGCCAGCAGCCTAACAAGACAGTCAGGAAACACCATATATTTT.

The rearrangement joins TRBV23-1 to TRBJ1-5; tentative D call: TRBD1 (6 bases). TRBV23-1 is an ORF, and what it does is uncertain. The CDR3 contains 13 residues. V dropped 10 bases and J dropped 7 bases, with 17 bases sitting between them. CDR3 sequence: CAKTRGGRQPQHF. CDR3 sequence (DNA): TGCGCCAAAACCAGGGGTGGAAGGCAGCCCCAGCATTTT.

V gene TRBV7-9 combines with J gene TRBJ1-1; the D is unclear. CDR1 SEHNR and CDR2 FQNEAQ come from the germline V gene (reference sequence). Trimming left V 3 bases short and J 8 bases short, with 10 bases between. The length of the CDR3 is 12 residues. CDR3 nucleotides: TGTGCCAGCAGCTTCGGAGCTAGGGAAGCTTTCTTT. This gives the protein CASSFGAREAFF.

This clone was seen a handful of times. CDR3 nucleotides: TGTGCCAGCAGTGAAGAGGGACAGGGTCTGAGAACTGAAGCTTTCTTT. Amino acid sequence: CASSEEGQGLRTEAFF. The V and J genes are TRBV6-1 and TRBJ1-1; 9 nucleotides line up with TRBD1. CDR1 MNHNS and CDR2 SASEGT come from the germline V gene. The CDR3 is 16 residues long. The trim removed 1 base at V and 5 bases at J, leaving 8 bases unmatched.

The chain joins TRBV9 to TRBJ2-3; TRBD1 matches 8 bases. CDR1 and CDR2 (germline): SGDLS, YYNGEE. V trimming: 1 base; J trimming: 4 bases; junction bases outside the gene matches: 5. The length of the CDR3 is 15 residues. As DNA, the CDR3 is TGTGCCAGCAGCGTATCAGGGGGCTTTGCAGATACGCAGTATTTT. Encoded protein: CASSVSGGFADTQYF.

The chain is built from TRBV18 and TRBJ1-2, with D uncertain. The CDR3 consists of 14 residues. Looked up from germline, CDR1 is KGHSH and CDR2 is LQKENI. V dropped 5 bases and J dropped 0 bases, with 10 bases sitting between them. The CDR3 nucleotides are TGTGCCAGCTCATCGGAGCGAGCTAACTATGGCTACACCTTC. Its protein is CASSSERANYGYTF.

This clone is a singleton in its sample. The chain employs TRBV5-6 and TRBJ2-2, with a tentative D call TRBD1 (6 bases). The CDR3 has 15 amino acids. Germline V gene sequence: CDR1 SGHDT, CDR2 YYEEEE. V gave up 4 bases and J gave up 3 bases, with 13 bases separating them. CDR3 DNA: TGTGCCAGCAGCCCCCTGGACAGTCACACCGGGGAGCTGTTTTTT. Translation gives CASSPLDSHTGELFF.

The chain carries TRBV27 and TRBJ2-1; D possibly corresponds to TRBD1 (5 bases). V lost 7 bases and J lost 12, with 22 bases in between. Germline V lookup: CDR1 MNHEY, CDR2 SMNVEV (reference sequence). CDR3 length: 14 residues. CDR3 protein: CASTTRQSWYVQFF. The CDR3 DNA sequence: TGTGCCAGCACCACCAGACAGAGTTGGTATGTGCAGTTCTTC.

The gene calls are TRBV18 and TRBJ1-6, with 7 bases identical to TRBD1. With V trimmed by 2 bases and J by 6 bases, 4 bases remained unmatched. CDR1 and CDR2 from the germline V gene are KGHSH and LQKENI. The CDR3 extends over 15 amino acids. In DNA, the CDR3 is TGTGCCAGCTCACCAACGGGACAGCCTAATTCACCCCTCCACTTT. Protein product: CASSPTGQPNSPLHF.

The rearrangement links TRBV4-3 to TRBJ1-1; tentative D call: TRBD1 (6 bases). This CDR3 comprises 15 residues. With 1 base removed from V and 11 bases from J, the gap between germline ends came to 20 bases. Per the germline V gene, CDR1 is LGHNA and CDR2 is YSLEER. DNA for the CDR3: TGCGCCAGCAGCCAAGTTCAGGGGTCGATTAGTGGGGCTTTCTTT. Translated: CASSQVQGSISGAFF.

This clone was seen many times. The V and J genes are TRBV27 and TRBJ1-2; 9 nucleotides agree with TRBD1. Germline V gene lookup returns CDR1 MNHEY and CDR2 SMNVEV (reference sequence). This CDR3 has 17 residues. The trim removed 1 base at V and 6 bases at J, leaving 12 bases unmatched. This CDR3 reads CASSLYSPGQGTHGYTF. The CDR3 bases are TGTGCCAGCAGTTTATATTCCCCGGGACAGGGCACCCATGGCTACACCTTC.

The gene calls are TRBV5-1 and TRBJ2-3, with D maybe TRBD2 (5 bases). The CDR3 extends over 14 amino acids. Germline V lookup: CDR1 SGHRS, CDR2 YFSETQ. V was shortened by 0 bases and J by 4 bases, with 9 bases between the two germline ends. CDR3 DNA: TGCGCCAGCAGCTTGGGTAGCGCTGCAGATACGCAGTATTTT. Protein sequence: CASSLGSAADTQYF.

This clone was detected only a few times. The chain carries TRBV4-3 and TRBJ1-6, with no clear D. Trimming took off 0 bases at V and 9 bases at J, with 12 bases between the two ends. Per the germline V gene, CDR1 is LGHNA and CDR2 is YSLEER. The CDR3 spans 15 residues. CDR3 coding DNA: TGCGCCAGCAGCCAAGAAGCGCGGGCGGGTTCACCCCTCCACTTT. This gives the protein CASSQEARAGSPLHF.

The chain joins TRBV19 to TRBJ2-3; D remains unclear. The CDR3 loop spans 14 amino acids. V was cut by 8 bases and J by 6 bases, with 18 bases left in between. Germline CDR1 is LNHDA and CDR2 is SQIVND (reference sequence). The CDR3 protein is CASGRNSITDTQYF. CDR3 nucleotide sequence: TGTGCCAGTGGTCGGAACAGTATTACTGATACGCAGTATTTT.

The rearrangement joins TRBV18 to TRBJ2-7; D unclear. There are 16 residues in the CDR3. The germline gives CDR1 KGHSH, CDR2 LQKENI. V gave up 0 bases and J gave up 3 bases, with 15 bases separating them. In DNA form, the CDR3 reads TGTGCCAGCTCACCACCACGGCCAGGATTTTTCTACGAGCAGTACGTC. Protein product: CASSPPRPGFFYEQYV.

This chain uses TRBV5-6 with TRBJ2-1; 8 bases line up with TRBD2. The CDR3 runs to 13 residues. Per germline, CDR1 SGHDT and CDR2 YYEEEE. V was clipped by 4 bases and J by 6 bases; unmatched bases: 3. DNA for the CDR3: TGTGCCAGCAGCCTTGGGACTAGCAATGAGCAGTTCTTC. This encodes CASSLGTSNEQFF. The entire variable domain, with the rest obtained from reference TRBV5-6 and TRBJ2-1, is as follows: DAGVTQSPTHLIKTRGQQVTLRCSPKSGHDTVSWYQQALGQGPQFIFQYYEEEERQRGNFPDRFSGHQFPNYSSELNVNALLLGDSALYLCASSLGTSNEQFFGPGTRLTVL.